These 26 T cell receptor beta chains came from one sample sequenced in a study of cytomegalovirus exposure and HLA in healthy donors (dated by TCRdb to the late 2010s). Library preparation was by the immunoSEQ multiplex PCR assay. Drawn from immuneACCESS, this table holds only the in-frame rearrangements with V and J called that TCRdb kept. Clones are partly lost; checked studies trace under half to an unresolved V gene and leave the rest unexplained. This sample is represented by fewer than 90,000 clones; less than 90% of them were singletons. The top ten hold 9.5% to 13% of the sample. The sample consisted of PBMCs. The receptors stem from a woman under 30 in good health and CMV-seropositive.

This chain links TRBV7-8 with TRBJ2-1; maybe TRBD1 (5 bases). The V gene's germline CDR1 is SGHVS and CDR2 FQNEAQ. CDR3 length: 14 residues. V dropped 1 base and J dropped 5 bases, with 9 bases sitting between them. CDR3 sequence: CASSLGPGNNEQFF. The CDR3 DNA sequence: TGTGCCAGCAGCTTAGGGCCAGGGAACAATGAGCAGTTCTTC.

The chain recombines TRBV11-1 with TRBJ1-2; 7 bases line up with TRBD1. With V trimmed by 5 bases and J by 5 bases, 5 bases remained unmatched. The CDR3 totals 13 residues. Germline V gene data show CDR1 as SGHAT and CDR2 as FQDESV (reference sequence). The CDR3 region is CASSQTGRYGYTF. The CDR3 DNA reads as TGTGCCAGCAGCCAGACAGGGAGATATGGCTACACCTTC.

The chain uses TRBV30 and TRBJ1-2; a weak D match, TRBD1 (5 bases). Deletions cut 1 base from V and 3 bases from J, with 6 bases between. The germline V gene has CDR1 GTSNPN and CDR2 SVGIG (reference sequence). This CDR3 has 12 residues. CDR3 sequence (DNA): TGTGCCTGGAGTGGGGGCGACTATGGCTACACCTTC. Its translation is CAWSGGDYGYTF.

The chain has TRBV6-6 and TRBJ1-5, with TRBD1 matching over 9 bases. V was pared by 5 bases and J by 4 bases, with 3 bases of the junction left unmatched. This CDR3 is 14 amino acids long. Germline CDR1 and CDR2: MNHNY and SVGAGI (reference sequence). The CDR3 here is CASSPGTGNQPQHF. For the CDR3, the DNA is TGTGCCAGCAGTCCCGGGACAGGGAATCAGCCCCAGCATTTT.

V and J are TRBV6-5 and TRBJ2-1, with a possible D match to TRBD2 (5 bases). The ends were cut back, 0 bases at V and 2 bases at J, with 8 bases in the middle. Germline values: CDR1 MNHEY, CDR2 SVGAGI. The CDR3 contains 15 residues. The CDR3 sequence is CASSYSGNAYNEQFF. Here the CDR3 DNA reads TGTGCCAGCAGTTACTCCGGGAACGCCTACAATGAGCAGTTCTTC.

In its sample, this clone is medium-sized. V gene TRBV28 combines with J gene TRBJ1-5; TRBD1 is a possible D gene (6 bases). This CDR3 has 15 residues. Per the germline V gene, CDR1 is MDHEN and CDR2 is SYDVKM. Trimming took off 6 bases at V and 1 base at J, with 13 bases between the two ends. In DNA form, the CDR3 reads TGTGCCAGCAGCCCCCTCAGGGGAAGCAATCAGCCCCAGCATTTT. It translates to CASSPLRGSNQPQHF.

This clone has only one observation. V and J are TRBV27 and TRBJ1-5, with 10 bases lining up with TRBD1. The CDR3 consists of 14 residues. V trimming: 6 bases; J trimming: 5 bases; junction bases outside the gene matches: 4. Germline V gene lookup returns CDR1 MNHEY and CDR2 SMNVEV (reference sequence). CDR3 loop: CASRTGTGDQPQHF. In DNA, the CDR3 is TGTGCCAGCAGGACCGGGACAGGGGATCAGCCCCAGCATTTT.

This clone was observed a few times. The chain has TRBV4-3 and TRBJ2-7; TRBD2 matches at 7 bases. The germline V gene has CDR1 LGHNA and CDR2 YSLEER. The CDR3 is made up of 15 amino acids. The V gene end was trimmed by 3 bases and the J gene end by 6 bases; junction bases not matched to a gene: 11. DNA for the CDR3: TGCGCCAGCAGCCAGGAAGATAGGGCGGGGGTCGAGCAGTACTTC. Encoded protein: CASSQEDRAGVEQYF.

The chain combines TRBV7-2 with TRBJ2-2; a possible D gene is TRBD1 (6 bases). The V end was cut by 0 bases, the J end by 4 bases, with 6 bases between. This CDR3 contains 14 residues. In germline, CDR1 is SGHTA, CDR2 FQGNSA. The CDR3 region is CASSLAGGTGELFF. CDR3 sequence (DNA): TGTGCCAGCAGCTTAGCAGGGGGCACCGGGGAGCTGTTTTTT.

The CDR3: CASSPTGNSPLHF. DNA for the CDR3: TGTGCCAGCAGCCCGACGGGGAATTCACCCCTCCACTTT. J is TRBJ1-6 and V is TRBV11-2, with D unclear. Looked up from germline, CDR1 is SGHAT and CDR2 is FQNNGV. V was clipped by 5 bases and J by 7 bases, with 9 bases between them. The CDR3 spans 13 residues.

The V call is TRBV28, the J call TRBJ2-5; no reliable D call. The CDR3 totals 14 residues. The germline V and J ends were trimmed by 3 bases and 2 bases, with 10 bases remaining between them. Germline V gene sequence: CDR1 MDHEN, CDR2 SYDVKM. The chain's CDR3 is CASSFPIRQETQYF. The CDR3 region has the DNA TGTGCCAGCAGTTTTCCGATCCGGCAAGAGACCCAGTACTTC.

This chain uses TRBV28 with TRBJ2-7, with D perhaps TRBD2 (7 bases). V shed 6 bases and J shed 1 base, with 25 bases lying between them. CDR3 length: 18 residues. Germline lookup yields CDR1 MDHEN and CDR2 SYDVKM. The CDR3, as DNA: TGTGCCAGCAGCTTAATCAACCGGTGGGGGGGCGTTTCCTACGAGCAGTACTTC. As protein: CASSLINRWGGVSYEQYF. Full variable domain (rest looked up from reference TRBV28 and TRBJ2-7): DVKVTQSSRYLVKRTGEKVFLECVQDMDHENMFWYRQDPGLGLRLIYFSYDVKMKEKGDIPEGYSVSREKKERFSLILESASTNQTSMYLCASSLINRWGGVSYEQYFGPGTRLTVT.

The chain has TRBV5-1 and TRBJ1-4; D gene ambiguous. The CDR3 sequence is 15 residues long. V lost 0 bases and J 8 bases, leaving 14 bases between the germline ends. CDR1 is SGHRS, CDR2 YFSETQ, per germline. The CDR3: CASSLVGEPEEKLFF. CDR3 sequence (DNA): TGCGCCAGCAGCTTGGTTGGGGAGCCGGAGGAAAAACTGTTTTTT.

CDR3 protein: CASSFLGGAYNEQFF. The CDR3 nucleotides read TGTGCCAGCAGTTTTTTAGGGGGGGCCTACAATGAGCAGTTCTTC. The chain links TRBV27 to TRBJ2-1; the D gene is possibly TRBD2 (7 bases). V lost 3 bases to trimming and J lost 2 bases, with 11 bases between them. The CDR3 length is 15 residues. Germline V gene data show CDR1 as MNHEY and CDR2 as SMNVEV (reference sequence).

This clone was counted a single time. The rearrangement links TRBV7-9 to TRBJ2-5; no reliable D call. V was shortened by 1 base and J by 5 bases, with 8 bases between the two germline ends. Germline V gives CDR1 SEHNR, CDR2 FQNEAQ (reference sequence). The CDR3 is 13 residues long. CDR3 residues: CASSLDVGETQYF. The DNA of the CDR3 is TGTGCCAGCAGCTTAGATGTCGGGGAGACCCAGTACTTC.

This rearrangement joins TRBV27 to TRBJ1-1; D ambiguous. V shed 2 bases and J shed 4 bases, with 17 bases lying between them. This CDR3 region has 16 residues. Germline CDR1 and CDR2: MNHEY and SMNVEV (reference sequence). DNA for the CDR3: TGTGCCAGCAGTTTAGCACGCACCCCCGGGTTCACTGAAGCTTTCTTT. It yields the protein CASSLARTPGFTEAFF.

This rearrangement joins TRBV6-1 to TRBJ2-3, with 11 bases aligning to TRBD2. Germline lookup yields CDR1 MNHNS and CDR2 SASEGT. The CDR3 covers 14 residues. After removal of 7 bases from V and 3 bases from J, the junction contained 3 bases not matched to a gene. This CDR3 is CASNSGGATDTQYF. CDR3 DNA sequence: TGTGCCAGCAATAGCGGGGGGGCAACAGATACGCAGTATTTT.

The chain joins TRBV7-2 to TRBJ2-1; D may be TRBD1 (5 bases). Germline V lookup: CDR1 SGHTA, CDR2 FQGNSA. CDR3 length equals 15 residues. The ends were cut back, 5 bases at V and 0 bases at J, with 11 bases in the middle. The CDR3 DNA is TGTGCCAGCAGCCCAGGACACCCCTCCTACAATGAGCAGTTCTTC. It yields the protein CASSPGHPSYNEQFF.

As DNA, the CDR3 is TGTGCCACCACTAGAGCCCTTAGCACAGATACGCAGTATTTT. Encoded protein: CATTRALSTDTQYF. The rearrangement joins TRBV15 to TRBJ2-3; D call uncertain. The length of the CDR3 is 14 residues. CDR1 is LNHNV and CDR2 is YYDKDF in the germline V gene (reference sequence). V lost 7 bases and J lost 0, with 11 bases in between.

The gene calls are TRBV27 and TRBJ2-5; no reliable D call. The germline CDR1 and CDR2 sequences are MNHEY and SMNVEV (reference sequence). V was pared by 6 bases and J by 4 bases, with 15 bases between. The CDR3 totals 14 residues. CDR3 amino acids: CASSPRFRTETQYF. The CDR3 coding sequence is TGTGCCAGCAGCCCTCGGTTCCGAACAGAGACCCAGTACTTC.

The chain is built from TRBV19 and TRBJ1-2, with D tentatively TRBD1 (5 bases). Germline loops: CDR1 LNHDA, CDR2 SQIVND (reference sequence). The CDR3 is made up of 21 amino acids. Trimming cost V 3 bases and J 8 bases, with 37 bases left between them. The CDR3: CASSMMTDGHMNPFGLHGYTF. DNA of the CDR3: TGTGCCAGTAGTATGATGACAGACGGCCATATGAACCCATTTGGGCTCCACGGCTACACCTTC.

This clone has only a few counts. The chain joins TRBV9 to TRBJ2-7; 8 bases agree with TRBD2. The germline CDR1 and CDR2 sequences are SGDLS and YYNGEE. V lost 3 bases to trimming and J lost 3 bases; unmatched junction nucleotides: 5. This CDR3 has 14 amino acids. The CDR3 DNA sequence: TGTGCCAGCAGCGAGGGACTAGGGGGCTACGAGCAGTACTTC. It encodes CASSEGLGGYEQYF.

This clone was seen only once. This chain joins TRBV7-8 and TRBJ1-3, with D perhaps TRBD1 (5 bases). The CDR3 has 16 residues. CDR1 and CDR2 (germline): SGHVS, FQNEAQ. V lost 1 base and J lost 4, with 14 bases in between. CDR3 coding DNA: TGTGCCAGCAGCTTAGATCTGGGGCGGCAGGGAAACACCATATATTTT. Its protein product is CASSLDLGRQGNTIYF.

The CDR3 bases are TGTGCCAGCAGCTCCAGCGGGGGGAAAGGGGAGCAGTACTTC. It is translated as CASSSSGGKGEQYF. The J gene is TRBJ2-7, the V gene TRBV6-5, with TRBD2 identical over 9 bases. With 6 bases clipped from V and 7 bases from J, the junction kept 10 bases outside the gene matches. CDR3 length: 14 residues. Germline CDR1 is MNHEY and CDR2 is SVGAGI.

J is TRBJ2-1 and V is TRBV7-8; D remains unclear. The V and J ends lost 2 bases and 9 bases respectively, with 17 bases between them. CDR3 size: 15 residues. From germline, CDR1 is SGHVS and CDR2 FQNEAQ. In DNA, the CDR3 is TGTGCCAGCAGCTTAAGCCCCGGCAGGCTCGGTGAGCAGTTCTTC. It codes for CASSLSPGRLGEQFF.

The sample holds one count of this clone. The J gene is TRBJ2-5, the V gene TRBV6-1; 8 bases are a match to TRBD2. The CDR3 extends over 16 amino acids. Per the germline V gene, CDR1 is MNHNS and CDR2 is SASEGT. With V trimmed by 1 base and J by 5 bases, 9 bases remained unmatched. The CDR3 protein is CASSEGPGLAGETQYF. Written as DNA, the CDR3 is TGTGCCAGCAGTGAAGGCCCCGGACTAGCCGGGGAGACCCAGTACTTC.